This T cell receptor beta chain was profiled in a study of cytomegalovirus exposure and HLA in healthy donors. This CDR3 has 14 residues. CDR1 is MNHNY and CDR2 is SVGAGI in the germline V gene (reference sequence). The V segment lost 8 bases and the J segment 3 bases; nucleotides outside the gene matches: 7. The primer mix had 60 Vbeta and 13 Jbeta primers. Using immunoSEQ multiplex PCR, the repertoire was profiled, and TCRdb retains in-frame clones only, with some absent. Among a few hundred thousand clones, around 80% were seen once, and the ten largest hold less than 3.5%. Material: PBMCs. The sequence was obtained from an older woman in good health and CMV-seropositive. The chain couples TRBV6-6 to TRBJ1-1, with 9 nucleotides matching TRBD1. The CDR3 DNA sequence: TGTGCCAGCGGTTGGAGACAGGGGGACACTGAAGCTTTCTTT. It yields the protein CASGWRQGDTEAFF.